This T cell receptor (beta chain) appears in the sequencing data of a study of STAT5B mutations in CD4+ large granular lymphocyte leukemia. Generated by immunoSEQ multiplex PCR, the TCRdb table keeps only in-frame clones and is missing some. Of almost 30,000 clones in the sample, 65% to 80% are singletons; the top ten hold 5.5% to 8%. Of note for this clone: Its antigen is undetermined.

The germline gives CDR1 MNHEY, CDR2 SMNVEV (reference sequence). V was shortened by 5 bases and J by 3 bases, with 10 bases between the two germline ends. The CDR3 is 13 residues long. Notes on the study in general: CD4-sorted patient repertoires seemed more clonal than healthy CD4+ repertoires. Compared with healthy controls (2/35), patient top clones favored TRBV06 (8/27). Main leukemic clonotypes were patient-specific, but approximately 27% appeared at low frequency elsewhere.

The receptor's source is a human donor in good health. The sample was CD4+ T cells from blood buffy coats. The chain carries TRBV27 and TRBJ2-5; no clear D. This chain's CDR3 is CASSEPGKETQYF. The DNA of the CDR3 is TGTGCCAGCAGTGAACCGGGCAAAGAGACCCAGTACTTC.